The rows below give T cell receptor beta chains drawn from one sample of a study of tumor-infiltrating lymphocytes in primary liver carcinoma. TCRdb itself ran the multiplex PCR reads through MiXCR, one entry per CDR3 protein. The sample lists about 330,000 distinct CDR3 sequences; about two thirds were seen once. The source material was peripheral blood. These receptors came from a man aged 35 to 55 with primary liver carcinoma and hepatitis B virus infection. Each CDR3 is given with its conserved first and last residue. D genes are given only for firm matches. Clone size is shown for a subset of rows, as once, few, many or a class of expanded clone.

abundance | j_gene | d_gene | v_gene | CDR3nt | CDR3aa
. | TRBJ2-2 | . | TRBV4-2 | TGTGCCAGCAGCCATCCCATGGGCACGGGGACCCGGGAGCTGTTTTTT | CASSHPMGTGTRELFF
. | TRBJ2-7 | TRBD1 | TRBV28 | TGTGTCAGCAGTTTCCACTACAGGGGGCGTCACGAGCAGTACTTC | CVSSFHYRGRHEQYF
many | TRBJ2-2 | . | TRBV12-3/TRBV12-4 | TGTGCCAGTGATTCCAGGGTCACCGGGGAGCTGTTTTTT | CASDSRVTGELFF
. | TRBJ2-7 | TRBD1 | TRBV11-2 | TGTGTCAGCAGCTTAGGACAGGACACTAACTACGAGCAGTACTTC | CVSSLGQDTNYEQYF
many | TRBJ2-2 | . | TRBV10-1 | TGTGCCAGCAGTGAAGCTCGAGGGAACACCGGGGAGCTGTTTTTT | CASSEARGNTGELFF
. | TRBJ1-1 | . | TRBV11-2 | TGTGTCAGCCTGGGGAGTTTCAACACTGAAGCTTTCTTT | CVSLGSFNTEAFF
. | TRBJ1-6 | . | TRBV5-4 | TGTGCCAGCAACTTGGAGCGGGATTCACCCCTCCACTTT | CASNLERDSPLHF
few | TRBJ1-3 | . | TRBV7-9 | TGTGCCAGCAGCTTAGGAGGGGACGGAAACACCATATATTTT | CASSLGGDGNTIYF
many | TRBJ1-5 | . | TRBV29-1 | TGCAGCGTTGAAGTGGGGGACGGACAGCCCCAGCATTTT | CSVEVGDGQPQHF
. | TRBJ1-5 | . | TRBV6-6 | TGTGCCAGCAGTTACACCTCGTCCGGAAGGGGGGGCAATCAGCCCAAGCATTTT | CASSYTSSGRGGNQPKHF
. | TRBJ2-7 | . | TRBV7-8 | TGTGCCAACAGCGTAATCGCGGGGAGCCGGGGGGAGCAGTACTTC | CANSVIAGSRGEQYF
. | TRBJ2-5 | . | TRBV25-1 | TGTGAGAGCAGTGAACAGAAAGAGACCCAGTACTTC | CESSEQKETQYF
. | TRBJ1-1 | . | TRBV7-9 | TGTGCCAGCAGCCTTCACGCTCCTGGGGGAGGAGAACGCACTGAAGCTTTCTTT | CASSLHAPGGGERTEAFF
few | TRBJ1-5 | . | TRBV5-5 | TGTGCCAGCAGCGACGGACGAAGGGACCATCAGCCCCAGCATTTT | CASSDGRRDHQPQHF
few | TRBJ1-4 | . | TRBV7-9 | TGTGCCAGCAGCAAAGAAGGCCCGCCGGGTGAAAAACTGTTTTTT | CASSKEGPPGEKLFF
. | TRBJ1-3 | TRBD1 | TRBV12-5 | TGTGCTAGTGGTTTGCGTACCGGGACAGGGAGCTCTGGAAACACCATATATTTT | CASGLRTGTGSSGNTIYF
. | TRBJ2-7 | . | TRBV11-2 | TGTACCAGCAGCTTAAGCGTCTCGGCGCAGACAGTGAAAATGGAACAGTACTTC | CTSSLSVSAQTVKMEQYF
. | TRBJ1-2 | . | TRBV10-3 | TGTGCCATCAGTGATGGGGAAACGGGCTACACCTTC | CAISDGETGYTF
once | TRBJ2-1 | . | TRBV29-1 | TGCAGCGTTGGAGCTAGTGGGAACGTTGAGCGGTTCTTC | CSVGASGNVERFF
. | TRBJ2-2 | . | TRBV14 | TGTGCCAGCAACCAAGGGCAGTTTACCGGGGAGCTGTTTTTT | CASNQGQFTGELFF